This entry lists 30 T cell receptor beta chains sequenced from one sample in a study of cytomegalovirus exposure and HLA in healthy donors. Primers: 60 Vbeta forward and 13 Jbeta reverse. Libraries were prepared by immunoSEQ multiplex PCR; TCRdb keeps only in-frame clonotypes and omits some of them. This table has 100,000 to 150,000 clones, about 84% appearing once. Sequences were obtained from PBMCs. The source of these receptors is a man aged 40-49 years in good health and CMV-seronegative.

The count of this clone is one. The genes are TRBV5-1 and TRBJ1-3; possible D gene TRBD1, 5 bases. The ends were cut back, 3 bases at V and 1 base at J, with 20 bases in the middle. The CDR3 is 18 residues long. The germline V gene has CDR1 SGHRS and CDR2 YFSETQ. The CDR3 DNA sequence: TGCGCCAGCAGCTCGGCGGGAGGGGTTATAGCGTCTGGAAACACCATATATTTT. It translates to CASSSAGGVIASGNTIYF.

The chain uses TRBV14 and TRBJ1-6; a possible D gene is TRBD1 (6 bases). V lost 4 bases, J lost 5 bases, and 15 bases lay in between. CDR1 is SGHDN and CDR2 is FVKESK in the germline V gene. The CDR3 has 16 amino acids. The CDR3 DNA follows: TGTGCCAGCAGCCGCGTTACCGGGACAAATAATTCACCCCTCCACTTT. Amino acid sequence: CASSRVTGTNNSPLHF.

The chain employs TRBV11-2 and TRBJ1-5, with 10 bases lining up with TRBD1. Losses at the gene ends were 1 base for V and 7 bases for J; bases not matched to a gene: 1. The CDR3 extends over 14 amino acids. Germline V gene data show CDR1 as SGHAT and CDR2 as FQNNGV. The CDR3 region is CASSLVGQGQPQHF. Here the CDR3 DNA reads TGTGCCAGCAGCTTAGTGGGACAGGGGCAGCCCCAGCATTTT.

About this clone itself: In the same sample, other DNA sequences code for this CDR3. This chain links TRBV5-4 with TRBJ1-1, with D possibly being TRBD1 (5 bases). Per germline, CDR1 SGHNT and CDR2 YYREEE (reference sequence). CDR3 size: 15 residues. V lost 4 bases to trimming and J lost 8 bases, with 21 bases between them. The CDR3: CASSAAGGGYTEAFF. CDR3 DNA: TGTGCCAGCAGCGCCGCCGGGGGAGGTTATACCGAAGCTTTCTTT. Drawing the rest from reference TRBV5-4 and TRBJ1-1, the complete variable domain is ETGVTQSPTHLIKTRGQQVTLRCSSQSGHNTVSWYQQALGQGPQFIFQYYREEENGRGNFPPRFSGLQFPNYSSELNVNALELDDSALYLCASSAAGGGYTEAFFGQGTRLTVV.

The J gene is TRBJ1-5, the V gene TRBV4-3; 7 bases are a match to TRBD1. The CDR3 sequence is 18 residues long. CDR1 and CDR2 from the germline V gene are LGHNA and YSLEER. Germline trimming cut 0 bases from V and 6 bases from J; bases unmatched to any gene: 14. CDR3: CASSQDLEQGSYRQPQHF. The CDR3 region has the DNA TGCGCCAGCAGCCAAGATCTAGAACAGGGGAGTTATCGTCAGCCCCAGCATTTT.

The V and J genes are TRBV6-6 and TRBJ2-5, with a possible D match to TRBD1 (5 bases). The CDR3 has 12 residues. Between the trimmed V and J ends, which lost 5 bases and 5 bases, there was a span of 9 bases. From germline, CDR1 is MNHNY and CDR2 SVGAGI (reference sequence). Here the CDR3 DNA reads TGTGCCAGCAGTAGACAGCGCGAGACCCAGTACTTC. Translating it yields CASSRQRETQYF.

The rearrangement links TRBV19 to TRBJ1-4; 7 bases are shared with TRBD1. Germline V CDR1 and CDR2: LNHDA, SQIVND (reference sequence). V lost 6 bases to trimming and J lost 7 bases; unmatched junction nucleotides: 14. The CDR3 has 16 residues. The CDR3 is CASSNDRQGLGEKLFF. For the CDR3, the DNA is TGTGCCAGTAGCAACGACAGACAGGGATTGGGTGAAAAACTGTTTTTT. Full variable domain (missing parts from reference TRBV19 and TRBJ1-4): DGGITQSPKYLFRKEGQNVTLSCEQNLNHDAMYWYRQDPGQGLRLIYYSQIVNDFQKGDIAEGYSVSREKKESFPLTVTSAQKNPTAFYLCASSNDRQGLGEKLFFGSGTQLSVL.

V gene TRBV6-1 combines with J gene TRBJ1-1; 7 bases agree with TRBD1. After removal of 2 bases from V and 1 base from J, the junction contained 4 bases not matched to a gene. The V gene's germline CDR1 is MNHNS and CDR2 SASEGT. CDR3 length: 15 residues. The CDR3 loop reads CASSERDSSNTEAFF. CDR3 coding DNA: TGTGCCAGCAGTGAACGGGACAGTTCGAACACTGAAGCTTTCTTT.

The count of this clone is one. This rearrangement joins TRBV7-3 to TRBJ1-1, with 10 bases that match TRBD1. Germline CDR1 and CDR2: SGHTA and FQGTGA. Trimming took 3 bases from V and 1 from J; bases not matched to a gene: 11. The CDR3 extends over 18 amino acids. CDR3 DNA: TGTGCCAGCAGCTTCATTCCGGGACAGGGGACTCAGAACACTGAAGCTTTCTTT. Translation: CASSFIPGQGTQNTEAFF.

The J gene is TRBJ1-2, the V gene TRBV6-1, with D perhaps TRBD1 (5 bases). Germline V gene data show CDR1 as MNHNS and CDR2 as SASEGT. V lost 7 bases, J lost 2 bases, and 17 bases lay in between. The length of the CDR3 is 15 residues. The DNA for the CDR3 is TGTGCCAGCACCCCGGTGGGGGGGGACAACTATGGCTACACCTTC. This codes for CASTPVGGDNYGYTF.

The rearrangement joins TRBV6-1 to TRBJ1-2; TRBD1 matches at 8 bases. The length of the CDR3 is 16 residues. V was clipped by 4 bases and J by 5 bases; unmatched bases: 12. CDR1 is MNHNS and CDR2 is SASEGT in the germline V gene. The CDR3 DNA follows: TGTGCCAGCAGTGGGACAGGGTCCTTTTCTAGGTATGGCTACACCTTC. It is translated as CASSGTGSFSRYGYTF.

This sequence joins TRBV14 and TRBJ2-3; TRBD1 aligns across 9 bases. Losses at the gene ends were 3 bases for V and 3 bases for J; bases not matched to a gene: 7. CDR1 and CDR2 (germline): SGHDN, FVKESK. CDR3 length: 16 amino acids. CDR3 coding DNA: TGTGCCAGCAGCCAGCGGGACAGGGTCAGAACAGATACGCAGTATTTT. Its protein is CASSQRDRVRTDTQYF. Drawing the rest from reference TRBV14 and TRBJ2-3, the complete variable domain is EAGVTQFPSHSVIEKGQTVTLRCDPISGHDNLYWYRRVMGKEIKFLLHFVKESKQDESGMPNNRFLAERTGGTYSTLKVQPAELEDSGVYFCASSQRDRVRTDTQYFGPGTRLTVL.

This chain connects TRBV11-2 to TRBJ2-7; 7 bases are a match to TRBD2. V shed 5 bases and J 7 bases; nucleotides not matched to a gene: 5. This CDR3 region has 12 residues. Per the germline V gene, CDR1 is SGHAT and CDR2 is FQNNGV. The CDR3 region has the DNA TGTGCCAGCAGCCCCGGACTAGTTGAGCAGTACTTC. Its translation: CASSPGLVEQYF.

The chain is built from TRBV6-6 and TRBJ1-6, with D tentatively TRBD1 (5 bases). With 5 bases removed from V and 7 bases from J, the gap between germline ends came to 12 bases. CDR1 and CDR2 (germline): MNHNY, SVGAGI (reference sequence). The CDR3 loop spans 14 amino acids. The CDR3 here is CASSRGTPNSPLHF. The CDR3 DNA is TGTGCCAGCAGTCGGGGGACCCCCAATTCACCCCTCCACTTT.

J is TRBJ2-7 and V is TRBV11-3, with 8 positions matching TRBD1. J gave up 5 bases and V 5 bases, and 5 bases lay outside the gene matches. The CDR3 is 13 residues long. Per germline, CDR1 SGHNT and CDR2 YENEEA. As DNA, the CDR3 is TGTGCCAGCAGCGTACAGGGGGTGGACGAGCAGTACTTC. Amino acid sequence: CASSVQGVDEQYF.

J is TRBJ1-3 and V is TRBV9, with D tentatively TRBD1 (6 bases). CDR3 size: 16 residues. V lost 0 bases to trimming and J lost 0 bases, with 10 bases between them. Germline values: CDR1 SGDLS, CDR2 YYNGEE. DNA of the CDR3: TGTGCCAGCAGCGTAGGAACAGGGTACTCTGGAAACACCATATATTTT. Its protein product is CASSVGTGYSGNTIYF.

The rearrangement links TRBV9 to TRBJ2-3, with TRBD1 matching 8 bases. The CDR3 has 15 amino acids. J gave up 3 bases and V 0 bases, and 3 bases lay outside the gene matches. Germline V lookup: CDR1 SGDLS, CDR2 YYNGEE. The CDR3 DNA sequence: TGTGCCAGCAGCGTAGTCGACAGGGGAACAGATACGCAGTATTTT. This translates into CASSVVDRGTDTQYF.

The rearrangement links TRBV18 to TRBJ2-1; 7 bases agree with TRBD1. CDR1 is KGHSH and CDR2 is LQKENI in the germline V gene. The CDR3 has 15 amino acids. V was pared by 1 base and J by 6 bases, with 6 bases of the junction left unmatched. The CDR3 sequence: CASSPLRQGSNEQFF. In DNA form, the CDR3 reads TGTGCCAGCTCACCACTGAGACAGGGTTCCAATGAGCAGTTCTTC.

This chain uses TRBV15 with TRBJ2-1; D possibly corresponds to TRBD2 (5 bases). CDR1 is LNHNV and CDR2 is YYDKDF in the germline V gene (reference sequence). There are 14 residues in the CDR3. The chain's CDR3 is CARDPGSIYNEQFF. The CDR3 DNA sequence: TGTGCTCGAGACCCGGGATCTATCTACAATGAGCAGTTCTTC.

The CDR3 is CASSERYRQGLGNEQFF. The CDR3 DNA is TGTGCCAGCAGCGAAAGGTATAGACAGGGCCTGGGCAATGAGCAGTTCTTC. J is TRBJ2-1 and V is TRBV9; 7 bases fit TRBD1. V lost 3 bases and J lost 6; bases outside the gene matches: 15. The germline gives CDR1 SGDLS, CDR2 YYNGEE. The CDR3 runs to 17 residues. Complete variable domain (other parts from reference TRBV9 and TRBJ2-1): DSGVTQTPKHLITATGQRVTLRCSPRSGDLSVYWYQQSLDQGLQFLIQYYNGEERAKGNILERFSAQQFPDLHSELNLSSLELGDSALYFCASSERYRQGLGNEQFFGPGTRLTVL.

The rearrangement links TRBV7-2 to TRBJ2-7; 10 bases are shared with TRBD1. The CDR3 sequence is 12 residues long. CDR1 and CDR2 from the germline V gene are SGHTA and FQGNSA. Losses at the gene ends were 10 bases for V and 6 bases for J; bases not matched to a gene: 6. The CDR3 coding sequence is TGTGCCACGGGGACAGGGGTGGGCGAGCAGTACTTC. Amino acids: CATGTGVGEQYF.

The J gene is TRBJ2-7, the V gene TRBV19, with D uncertain. The germline V and J ends were trimmed by 5 bases and 2 bases, with 19 bases remaining between them. The CDR3 is made up of 16 amino acids. Germline values: CDR1 LNHDA, CDR2 SQIVND (reference sequence). The CDR3: CASSPGWSTPPYEQYF. The DNA of the CDR3 is TGTGCCAGTAGTCCCGGGTGGTCCACCCCCCCCTACGAGCAGTACTTC. The full variable domain, rest sourced from reference TRBV19 and TRBJ2-7, is DGGITQSPKYLFRKEGQNVTLSCEQNLNHDAMYWYRQDPGQGLRLIYYSQIVNDFQKGDIAEGYSVSREKKESFPLTVTSAQKNPTAFYLCASSPGWSTPPYEQYFGPGTRLTVT.

The chain employs TRBV5-5 and TRBJ2-7, with a tentative D call TRBD1 (6 bases). Trimming cost V 0 bases and J 3 bases, with 19 bases left between them. The length of the CDR3 is 17 residues. The germline V gene encodes CDR1 SGHKS and CDR2 YYEKEE (reference sequence). The CDR3 region has the DNA TGTGCCAGCAGCTTGGAGACGAGAGGACAGAACCTCTACGAGCAGTACTTC. Protein: CASSLETRGQNLYEQYF.

The rearrangement links TRBV5-5 to TRBJ2-3; 12 bases are a match to TRBD1. This CDR3 spans 16 amino acids. Trimming took 2 bases from V and 6 from J; bases not matched to a gene: 7. Germline-derived CDR1 and CDR2 are SGHKS and YYEKEE (reference sequence). This chain's CDR3 is CASSLSGTGGYDTQYF. In DNA, the CDR3 is TGTGCCAGCAGCTTATCCGGGACAGGGGGCTACGATACGCAGTATTTT.

V is TRBV13 and J is TRBJ2-5; a possible D gene is TRBD2 (5 bases). V lost 0 bases to trimming and J lost 7 bases, with 12 bases between them. This CDR3 contains 14 residues. Germline V CDR1 and CDR2: PRHDT, FYEKMQ (reference sequence). The CDR3 region has the DNA TGTGCCAGCAGCTTAGGACATCGGACTGGGACCCAGTACTTC. Residues: CASSLGHRTGTQYF.

This chain joins TRBV14 and TRBJ2-7; D ambiguous. V lost 1 base and J 6 bases, leaving 10 bases between the germline ends. The CDR3 consists of 13 residues. Germline assignment: CDR1 SGHDN and CDR2 FVKESK. CDR3 amino acids: CASSQVRSGEQYF. In nucleotides, the CDR3 is TGTGCCAGCAGCCAAGTGCGGTCTGGCGAGCAGTACTTC. Combining the CDR3 with reference TRBV14 and TRBJ2-7 gives the whole variable domain EAGVTQFPSHSVIEKGQTVTLRCDPISGHDNLYWYRRVMGKEIKFLLHFVKESKQDESGMPNNRFLAERTGGTYSTLKVQPAELEDSGVYFCASSQVRSGEQYFGPGTRLTVT.

The rearrangement uses TRBV4-1 and TRBJ1-2; D not certain. V lost 5 bases, J lost 8 bases, and 15 bases lay in between. The germline CDR1 and CDR2 sequences are MGHRA and YSYEKL. The CDR3 covers 13 residues. The CDR3 loop is CASSFGSNGGYTF. The CDR3 nucleotides read TGCGCCAGCAGCTTTGGGAGCAACGGAGGCTACACCTTC.

This clone has a handful of counts. The chain has TRBV5-4 and TRBJ2-3; D possibly corresponds to TRBD2 (6 bases). The CDR3 runs to 15 residues. V dropped 3 bases and J dropped 2 bases, with 13 bases sitting between them. Germline V gene sequence: CDR1 SGHNT, CDR2 YYREEE (reference sequence). CDR3 amino acids: CASSSGGTNTDTQYF. The CDR3 bases are TGTGCCAGCAGCTCTGGCGGGACGAACACAGATACGCAGTATTTT.

The chain couples TRBV19 to TRBJ1-1; D uncertain. V gave up 3 bases and J gave up 1 base, with 9 bases separating them. Germline-derived CDR1 and CDR2 are LNHDA and SQIVND (reference sequence). CDR3 length: 14 residues. The CDR3 region is CASSMQESNTEAFF. CDR3 coding DNA: TGTGCCAGTAGTATGCAGGAATCGAACACTGAAGCTTTCTTT.

The chain combines TRBV7-2 with TRBJ2-5; the match to TRBD1 covers 7 bases. Germline CDR1 and CDR2: SGHTA and FQGNSA. The CDR3 length is 13 residues. V dropped 4 bases and J dropped 2; count of bases not matched to a gene: 1. This CDR3 reads CASSWDRQETQYF. CDR3 sequence (DNA): TGTGCCAGCAGCTGGGACAGACAAGAGACCCAGTACTTC.